This T cell receptor (beta chain) appears in the sequencing data of a study of blood T cells in healthy people across ages. On the study more broadly: Capture via template switching afforded approximately one barcoded beta molecule per two T cells. Overall study results and limits: Researchers report that TCR beta diversity correlated strongly with naive T cell percentage.

As to this clonotype: Its antigen is not identified.

Next came a second PCR, run for about 7 to 12 cycles, which used a sample-barcoded 5' primer along with a J-beta primer mix. Sequencing yielded, for each sample, at least 2.5 million paired-end reads carrying CDR3. One entry per CDR3 protein, called by TCRdb with MiXCR from the 5' RACE reads. Here the sample spans approximately 1.5 million distinct CDR3 sequences, approximately 43% being singletons. Isolating PBMCs gave at least 7 million of these cells per sample. The CDR3 extends over 13 amino acids. The germline V and J ends were trimmed by 6 bases and 10 bases, with 16 bases remaining between them. Germline loops: CDR1 DFQATT, CDR2 SNEGSKA (reference sequence).

This receptor was identified in a young woman in good health. V gene TRBV20-1 combines with J gene TRBJ1-6, with D perhaps TRBD1 (5 bases). The sequenced material came from blood. The CDR3, as DNA: TGCAGTGCCTTTCGGGGGAAGGGCTCACCCCTCCACTTT. Translated, it gives CSAFRGKGSPLHF.